The 8 T cell receptor beta chains in this list originate from one sample, sequenced in a study of T cell clonality in common variable immunodeficiency (dated by TCRdb to about 2015). Library preparation was by the immunoSEQ multiplex PCR assay. This is the immuneACCESS table as TCRdb keeps it, with only in-frame sequences that have V and J called. A part of the clones is gone; compared with another copy, unresolved V genes explain less than half, and the rest is unexplained. Across this sample, about 39,000 clones were tabulated and none appeared just once. More than 2.5% of the sample goes to the ten largest clones. Material: peripheral blood mononuclear cells. These receptors were collected from a person aged 18 to 75 in good health.

This clone was detected ten times or more. The read ends 3 residues before the CDR3 terminus; that terminus is restored from the germline J gene. The chain combines TRBV6-1 with TRBJ1-2; D may be TRBD1 (6 bases). This CDR3 spans 13 amino acids. Germline CDR1 MNHNS, CDR2 SASEGT. V lost 3 bases and J lost 7, with 12 bases in between. CDR3 DNA (partial): TGTGCCAGCAGTGAGTCACAGGGTGGTGGC. Its translation is CASSESQGGG. The complete CDR3 sequence is CASSESQGGGYTF.

This clone was picked up many times. Read sequence stops 3 residues before the CDR3 end, and the germline J gene provides the missing end. The genes are TRBV5-1 and TRBJ2-1; possibly TRBD1 for D (5 bases). This CDR3 has 17 residues. The germline CDR1 and CDR2 sequences are SGHRS and YFSETQ. Trimming shortened V by 5 bases and J by 0 bases, and 18 bases separated the two germline ends. CDR3 residues: CASRVGWGLSSYNEQFF. Partial CDR3 DNA: TGCGCCAGCAGGGTTGGGTGGGGCTTGAGCTCCTACAATGAG.

As to this clone: Read coverage stops 3 residues before the CDR3 terminus; the germline J gene supplies the remainder. This chain connects TRBV18 to TRBJ2-3; possibly TRBD2 for D (6 bases). The CDR3 contains 16 residues. Germline lookup yields CDR1 KGHSH and CDR2 LQKENI. The CDR3 region is CASSPLPGLGGETQYF. CDR3 bases read: TGTGCCAGCTCACCTCTTCCGGGACTCGGCGGGGAGACG.

This clone was detected ten times or more. From the germline J gene comes the end of the CDR3, since the read stops 3 residues before it. V and J are TRBV4-2 and TRBJ2-7, with D possibly matching TRBD2 (6 bases). The CDR3 runs to 15 residues. Looked up from germline, CDR1 is LGHNA and CDR2 is YNFKEQ. V dropped 0 bases and J dropped 6 bases, with 15 bases sitting between them. The DNA read from the CDR3 is TGTGCCAGCAGCCAAGATGGCCTGACTAGGGGCGAG. The encoded protein is CASSQDGLTRGE. The full CDR3 protein reads CASSQDGLTRGEQYF.

This clone showed up many times. The CDR3 is cut off 3 residues early in the read; its end comes from the germline J gene. The chain has TRBV4-1 and TRBJ2-3; D perhaps matches TRBD2 (5 bases). With 2 bases removed from V and 2 bases from J, the gap between germline ends came to 11 bases. The CDR3 totals 15 residues. Germline-derived CDR1 and CDR2 are MGHRA and YSYEKL. The CDR3 region is CASSQSGRNTDTQYF. CDR3 DNA, as far as it was read: TGCGCCAGCAGCCAATCGGGGAGAAACACAGATACG.

This clone was recorded at least ten times. From the germline J gene comes the end of the CDR3, since the read stops 3 residues before it. The chain joins TRBV10-3 to TRBJ2-7, with 9 positions matching TRBD2. The trim removed 6 bases at V and 3 bases at J, leaving 3 bases unmatched. The length of the CDR3 is 13 residues. CDR1 and CDR2 (germline): ENHRY, SYGVKD. The sequenced part of the CDR3 DNA is TGTGCCATCAGCCTAGCGGGATTCTACGAG. Residues: CAISLAGFYE. The full CDR3 sequence reads CAISLAGFYEQYF.

In this sample, this clone turned up many times. The sequence runs out 3 residues before the end of the CDR3; the remainder is reconstructed from the germline J gene. V is TRBV4-1 and J is TRBJ2-3; TRBD2 aligns across 7 bases. The germline gives CDR1 MGHRA, CDR2 YSYEKL. Unmatched junction bases numbered 6, after V lost 4 bases and J lost 2 bases. This CDR3 region has 15 residues. The DNA read from the CDR3 is TGCGCCAGCAGCCCGCCGGGACTAAACACAGATACG. Its protein is CASSPPGLNTDT. The full-length CDR3 reads as CASSPPGLNTDTQYF.

This clone came up many times. The CDR3 end lies 3 residues beyond the end of the read and is filled in from the germline J gene. The chain combines TRBV2 with TRBJ1-4, with 9 bases identical to TRBD1. This CDR3 is 14 amino acids long. V dropped 6 bases and J dropped 8; count of bases not matched to a gene: 7. Per germline, CDR1 SNHLY and CDR2 FYNNEI. The sequenced CDR3 bases are TGTGCCAGCAGGCCCGGGACAGGGAAGGAAAAA. This gives the protein CASRPGTGKEK. The whole CDR3 region reads CASRPGTGKEKLFF.